Given below is one TCR beta chain in context. Its specificity is unknown. This entry belongs to a study of persistence of HIV-infected CD4 T cells. Cells were stimulated with overlapping HIV-1 Gag 15-mer peptides. Sorted nonresponding memory CD4+ T cells were CD40L-negative, CD69-negative, CD45RO-high. For at least 4 years, plasma HIV-1 RNA was undetectable (<50 copies/mL). The libraries were made with immunoSEQ version 4 in survey mode. This table comes from immunoSEQ multiplex PCR, and its TCRdb copy is limited to in-frame clones, with some not included. The sample has about 64,000 clones; roughly 75% are singletons. CDR1 SGHTS and CDR2 YDEGEE come from the germline V gene. This CDR3 has 13 residues. V lost 2 bases to trimming and J lost 0 bases, with 5 bases between them.

The sequence came from an adult man with HIV who was CMV-seropositive. This chain joins TRBV5-8 and TRBJ1-2; D gene uncertain. The input for sequencing was CD4+ T cells sorted from PBMCs after approximately 18-hour stimulation, taken from a patient who received antiretroviral therapy. CDR3 sequence reads: CASSFDANYGYTF. CDR3 bases: TGTGCCAGCAGCTTTGACGCTAACTATGGCTACACCTTC.